The text below deals with one T cell receptor beta chain. What it binds is not known. Within the sample, other DNA sequences also encode this same CDR3. Libraries were prepared by immunoSEQ multiplex PCR; TCRdb keeps only in-frame clonotypes and omits some of them. The sample has around 100,000 clones, 90% to 95% seen once. The data derive from a study of T cells in pancreatic ductal adenocarcinoma. The study, taken as a whole, reports: Unique clonotypes were around 8-fold more numerous in blood than in tumor. Enrichment of CD45RO+ effector over naive T cells in tumors may bias clonality.

In germline, CDR1 is SGHRS, CDR2 YFSETQ. The CDR3 runs 14 residues. Germline trimming cut 0 bases from V and 3 bases from J; bases unmatched to any gene: 2. Selected pancreatic ductal adenocarcinoma patients had undergone surgery without neoadjuvant therapy. The source is a human donor with pancreatic ductal adenocarcinoma. The chain has TRBV5-1 and TRBJ2-7, with 8 bases matching TRBD2. Sequenced input: PBMCs. The CDR3 protein is CASSLVAGNYEQYF. The DNA of the CDR3 is TGCGCCAGCAGCTTGGTAGCGGGAAACTACGAGCAGTACTTC.